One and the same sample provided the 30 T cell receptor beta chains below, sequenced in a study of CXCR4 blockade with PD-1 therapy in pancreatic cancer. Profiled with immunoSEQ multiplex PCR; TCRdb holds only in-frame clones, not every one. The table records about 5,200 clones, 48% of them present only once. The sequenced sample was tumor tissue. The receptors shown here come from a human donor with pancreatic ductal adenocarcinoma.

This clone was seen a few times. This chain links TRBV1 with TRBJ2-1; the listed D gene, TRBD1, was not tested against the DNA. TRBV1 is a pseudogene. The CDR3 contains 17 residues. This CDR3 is CASSQSPGLQVLGEQFF. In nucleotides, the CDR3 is TGCGCCAGCAGCCAGTCGCCTGGGCTACAGGTCTTAGGTGAGCAGTTCTTC.

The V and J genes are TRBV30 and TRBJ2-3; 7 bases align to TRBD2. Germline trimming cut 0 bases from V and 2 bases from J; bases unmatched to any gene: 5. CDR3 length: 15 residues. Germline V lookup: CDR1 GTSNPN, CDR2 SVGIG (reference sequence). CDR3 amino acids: CAWSVGSGSTDTQYF. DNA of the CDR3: TGTGCCTGGAGTGTAGGTAGCGGGTCCACAGATACGCAGTATTTT.

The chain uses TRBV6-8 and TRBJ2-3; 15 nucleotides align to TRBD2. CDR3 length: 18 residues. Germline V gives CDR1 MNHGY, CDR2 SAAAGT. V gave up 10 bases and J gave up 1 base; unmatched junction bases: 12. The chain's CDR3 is CAISDRTSGRGGTDTQYF. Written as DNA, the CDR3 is TGTGCCATCAGCGACCGGACTAGCGGGAGGGGGGGCACAGATACGCAGTATTTT.

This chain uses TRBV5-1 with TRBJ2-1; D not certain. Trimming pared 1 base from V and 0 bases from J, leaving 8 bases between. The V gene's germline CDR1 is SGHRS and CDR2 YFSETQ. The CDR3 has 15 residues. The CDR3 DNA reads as TGCGCCAGCAGCTTGACAGAATACTCCTACAATGAGCAGTTCTTC. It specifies CASSLTEYSYNEQFF.

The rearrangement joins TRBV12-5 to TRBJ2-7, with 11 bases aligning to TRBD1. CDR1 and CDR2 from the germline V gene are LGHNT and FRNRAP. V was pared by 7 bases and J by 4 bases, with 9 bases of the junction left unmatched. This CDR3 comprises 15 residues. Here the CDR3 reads CASAPGTGGLYEQYF. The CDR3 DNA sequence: TGTGCTAGTGCCCCCGGGACAGGGGGTTTGTACGAGCAGTACTTC.

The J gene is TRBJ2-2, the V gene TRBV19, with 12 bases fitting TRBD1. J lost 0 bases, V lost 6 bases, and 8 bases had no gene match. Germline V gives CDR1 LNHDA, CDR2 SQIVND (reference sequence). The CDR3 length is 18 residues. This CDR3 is CASRPGQGASANTGELFF. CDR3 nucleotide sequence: TGTGCCAGTAGACCGGGACAGGGGGCTTCCGCGAACACCGGGGAGCTGTTTTTT.

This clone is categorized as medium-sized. The DNA for the CDR3 is TGTGCCAGTCGGGGTGGGGGCGCCTCCTACGAGCAGTACTTC. It yields the protein CASRGGGASYEQYF. The chain employs TRBV12-2 and TRBJ2-7; TRBD1, the table's D call, lacks a check against the DNA. TRBV12-2 is a pseudogene. The CDR3 loop spans 14 amino acids.

The CDR3 spells CASSQGTGWGTTYNEQFF. For the CDR3, the DNA is TGTGCCAGCAGCCAAGGGACAGGGTGGGGAACTACATACAATGAGCAGTTCTTC. This rearrangement joins TRBV28 to TRBJ2-1, with 9 bases lining up with TRBD1. There are 18 residues in the CDR3. Germline V CDR1 and CDR2: MDHEN, SYDVKM. The ends lost 6 bases at V and 4 bases at J; junction bases unmatched: 16. The complete variable domain, with remaining parts taken from reference TRBV28 and TRBJ2-1, reads DVKVTQSSRYLVKRTGEKVFLECVQDMDHENMFWYRQDPGLGLRLIYFSYDVKMKEKGDIPEGYSVSREKKERFSLILESASTNQTSMYLCASSQGTGWGTTYNEQFFGPGTRLTVL.

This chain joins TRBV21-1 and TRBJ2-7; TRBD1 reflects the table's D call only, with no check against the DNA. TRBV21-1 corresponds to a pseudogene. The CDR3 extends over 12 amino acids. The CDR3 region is CASIGDSYEQYF. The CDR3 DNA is TGTGCCAGCATAGGGGACTCCTACGAGCAGTACTTC.

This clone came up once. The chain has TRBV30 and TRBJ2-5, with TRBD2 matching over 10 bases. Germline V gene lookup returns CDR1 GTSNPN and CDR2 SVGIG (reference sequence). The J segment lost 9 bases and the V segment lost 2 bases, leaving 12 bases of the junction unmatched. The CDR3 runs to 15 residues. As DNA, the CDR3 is TGTGCCTGGAGTATGCTAGCGGGGGCTTTCATGGCCCAGTACTTC. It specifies CAWSMLAGAFMAQYF.

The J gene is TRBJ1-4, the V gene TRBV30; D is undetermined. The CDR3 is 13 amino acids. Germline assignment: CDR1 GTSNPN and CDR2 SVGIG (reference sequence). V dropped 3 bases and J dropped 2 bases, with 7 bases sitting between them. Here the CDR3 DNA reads TGTGCCTGGAGCGGAGGCACTAATGAAAAACTGTTTTTT. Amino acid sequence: CAWSGGTNEKLFF.

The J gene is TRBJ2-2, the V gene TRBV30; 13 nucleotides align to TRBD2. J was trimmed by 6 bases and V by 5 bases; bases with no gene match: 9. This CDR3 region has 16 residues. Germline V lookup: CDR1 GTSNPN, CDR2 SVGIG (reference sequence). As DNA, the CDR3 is TGTGCCTGGGAACTCGGACTAGCGGGAGTGGCCGGGGAGCTGTTTTTT. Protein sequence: CAWELGLAGVAGELFF. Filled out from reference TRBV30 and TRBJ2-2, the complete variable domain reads SQTIHQWPATLVQPVGSPLSLECTVEGTSNPNLYWYRQAAGRGLQLLFYSVGIGQISSEVPQNLSASRPQDRQFILSSKKLLLSDSGFYLCAWELGLAGVAGELFFGEGSRLTVL.

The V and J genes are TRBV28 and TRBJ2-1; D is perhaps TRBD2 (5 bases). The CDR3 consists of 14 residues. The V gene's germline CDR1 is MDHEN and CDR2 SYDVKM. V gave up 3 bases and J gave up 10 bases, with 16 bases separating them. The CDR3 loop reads CASSFPSREPEQFF. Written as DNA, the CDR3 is TGTGCCAGCAGTTTCCCCTCCCGGGAACCCGAGCAGTTCTTC.

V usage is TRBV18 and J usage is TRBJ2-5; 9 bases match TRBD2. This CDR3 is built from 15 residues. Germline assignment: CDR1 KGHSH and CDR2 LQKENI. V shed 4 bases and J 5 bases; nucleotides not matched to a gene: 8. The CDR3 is CASSRTSGRWETQYF. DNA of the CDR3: TGTGCCAGCTCACGAACTAGCGGGCGGTGGGAGACCCAGTACTTC.

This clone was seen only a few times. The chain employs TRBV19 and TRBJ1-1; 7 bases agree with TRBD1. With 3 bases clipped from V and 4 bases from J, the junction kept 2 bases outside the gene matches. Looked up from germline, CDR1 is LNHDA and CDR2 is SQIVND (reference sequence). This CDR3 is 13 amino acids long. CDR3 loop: CASSIAGGTEAFF. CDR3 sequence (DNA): TGTGCCAGTAGTATTGCAGGGGGCACTGAAGCTTTCTTT.

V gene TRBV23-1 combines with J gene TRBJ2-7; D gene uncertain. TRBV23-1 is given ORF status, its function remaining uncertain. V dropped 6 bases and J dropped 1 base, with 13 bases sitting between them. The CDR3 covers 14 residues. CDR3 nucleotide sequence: TGCGCCAGCAGCCAAGAGGCGCTATCCTACGAGCAGTACTTC. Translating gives CASSQEALSYEQYF.

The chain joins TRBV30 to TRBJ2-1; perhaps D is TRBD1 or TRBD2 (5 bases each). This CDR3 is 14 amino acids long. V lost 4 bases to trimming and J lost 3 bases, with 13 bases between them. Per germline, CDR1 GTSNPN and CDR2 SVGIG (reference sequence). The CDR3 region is CAWKVSGRYNEQFF. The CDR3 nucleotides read TGTGCCTGGAAGGTTTCGGGACGCTACAATGAGCAGTTCTTC.

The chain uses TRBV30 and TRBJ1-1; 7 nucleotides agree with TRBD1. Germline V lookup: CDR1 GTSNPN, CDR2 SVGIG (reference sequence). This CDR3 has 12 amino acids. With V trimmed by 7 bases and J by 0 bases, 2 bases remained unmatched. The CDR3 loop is CASDRLNTEAFF. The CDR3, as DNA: TGTGCCTCGGACAGGCTGAACACTGAAGCTTTCTTT.

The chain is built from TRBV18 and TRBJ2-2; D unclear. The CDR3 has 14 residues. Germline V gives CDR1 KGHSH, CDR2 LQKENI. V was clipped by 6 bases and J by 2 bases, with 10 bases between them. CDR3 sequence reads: CASSFGFNTGELFF. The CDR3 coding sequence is TGTGCCAGCTCGTTCGGGTTTAACACCGGGGAGCTGTTTTTT.

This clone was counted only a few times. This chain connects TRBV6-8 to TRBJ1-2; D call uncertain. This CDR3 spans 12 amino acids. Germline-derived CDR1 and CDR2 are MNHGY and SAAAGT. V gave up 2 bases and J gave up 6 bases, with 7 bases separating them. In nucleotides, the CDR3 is TGTGCCAGCAGTTACGCCAGAGATGGCTACACCTTC. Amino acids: CASSYARDGYTF.

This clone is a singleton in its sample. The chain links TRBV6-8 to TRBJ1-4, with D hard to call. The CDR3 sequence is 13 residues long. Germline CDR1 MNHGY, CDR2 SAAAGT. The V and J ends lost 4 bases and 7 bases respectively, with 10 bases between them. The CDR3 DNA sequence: TGTGCCAGCAGTTCTTTGCGGCCTGAAAAACTGTTTTTT. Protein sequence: CASSSLRPEKLFF.

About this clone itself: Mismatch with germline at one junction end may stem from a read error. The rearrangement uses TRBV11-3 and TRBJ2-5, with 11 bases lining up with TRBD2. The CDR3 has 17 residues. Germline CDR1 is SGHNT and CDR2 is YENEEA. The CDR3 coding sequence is TGTGCTAGCAGCGCTACTAGCGGGAGATCGGCCCAAGAGACCCAGTACTTC. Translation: CASSATSGRSAQETQYF.

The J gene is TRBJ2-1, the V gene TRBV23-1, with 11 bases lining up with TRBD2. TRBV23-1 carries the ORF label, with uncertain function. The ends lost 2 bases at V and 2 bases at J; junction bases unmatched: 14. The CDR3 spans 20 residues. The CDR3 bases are TGCGCCAGCAGTCAAATCTCGGGACTAGCGGCCTCGTGGGCCTACAATGAGCAGTTCTTC. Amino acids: CASSQISGLAASWAYNEQFF.

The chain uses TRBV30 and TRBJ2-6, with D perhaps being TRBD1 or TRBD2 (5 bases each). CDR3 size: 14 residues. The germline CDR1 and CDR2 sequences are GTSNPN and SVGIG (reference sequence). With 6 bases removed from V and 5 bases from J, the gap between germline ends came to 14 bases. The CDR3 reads CACQSGTWANVLTF. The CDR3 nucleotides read TGTGCCTGCCAGTCTGGGACCTGGGCCAACGTCCTGACTTTC.

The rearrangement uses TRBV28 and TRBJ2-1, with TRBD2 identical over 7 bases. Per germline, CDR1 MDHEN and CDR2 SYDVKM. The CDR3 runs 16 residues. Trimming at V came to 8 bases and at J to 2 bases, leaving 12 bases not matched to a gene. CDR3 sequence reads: CASGGAGAGAYNEQFF. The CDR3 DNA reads TGTGCCAGCGGCGGGGCTGGGGCGGGGGCCTACAATGAGCAGTTCTTC.

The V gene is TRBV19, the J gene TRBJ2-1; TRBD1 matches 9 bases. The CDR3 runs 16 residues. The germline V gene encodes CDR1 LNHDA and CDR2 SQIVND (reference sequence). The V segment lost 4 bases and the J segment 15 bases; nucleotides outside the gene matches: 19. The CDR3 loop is CASSTIDRGWFGQWFF. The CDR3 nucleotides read TGTGCCAGTAGTACAATTGACAGGGGGTGGTTTGGACAGTGGTTCTTC.

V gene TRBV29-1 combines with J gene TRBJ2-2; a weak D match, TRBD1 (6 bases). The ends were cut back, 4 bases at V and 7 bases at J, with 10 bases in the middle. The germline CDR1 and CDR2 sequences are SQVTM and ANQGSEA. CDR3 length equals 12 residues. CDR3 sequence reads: CSVAWGHGELFF. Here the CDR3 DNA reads TGCAGCGTTGCGTGGGGGCACGGGGAGCTGTTTTTT.

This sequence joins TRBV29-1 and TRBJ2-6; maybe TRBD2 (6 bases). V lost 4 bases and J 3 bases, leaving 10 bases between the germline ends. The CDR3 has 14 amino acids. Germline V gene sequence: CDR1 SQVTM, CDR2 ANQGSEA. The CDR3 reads CSVALGGGANVLTF. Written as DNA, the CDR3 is TGCAGCGTTGCCTTGGGGGGTGGGGCCAACGTCCTGACTTTC.

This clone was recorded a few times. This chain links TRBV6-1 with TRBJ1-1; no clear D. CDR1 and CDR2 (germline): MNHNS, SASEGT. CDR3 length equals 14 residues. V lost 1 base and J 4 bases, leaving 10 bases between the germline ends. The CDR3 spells CASSEGGPSTEAFF. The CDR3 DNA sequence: TGTGCCAGCAGTGAAGGAGGACCGAGCACTGAAGCTTTCTTT.

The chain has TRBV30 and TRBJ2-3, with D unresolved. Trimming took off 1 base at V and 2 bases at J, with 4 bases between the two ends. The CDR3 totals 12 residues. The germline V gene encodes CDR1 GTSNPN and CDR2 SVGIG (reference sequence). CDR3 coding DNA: TGTGCCTGGAGTGGAAACACAGATACGCAGTATTTT. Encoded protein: CAWSGNTDTQYF.